The 13 T cell receptor beta chains in this list originate from one sample, sequenced in a study of PD-1 blockade in classical Hodgkin lymphoma. Time point meaning: cycle 4 day 1 (C4D1), after six to seven weeks of nivolumab. Each and every patient relapsed after autologous stem cell transplantation, and patients got differing brentuximab vedotin exposure. The study isolated CD8+ T cells from thawed PBMCs by magnetic negative selection. Using immunoSEQ multiplex PCR, the repertoire was profiled, and TCRdb retains in-frame clones only, with some absent. The sample gives fewer than 10,000 clones, roughly 80% of which show up once; roughly 26% is in the top ten. The input for sequencing was CD8+ T cells from blood, taken before the fourth cycle of nivolumab. These receptors all come from a human donor with classical Hodgkin lymphoma.

The chain uses TRBV5-1 and TRBJ2-3, with D perhaps TRBD1 or TRBD2 (6 bases each). Deletions cut 0 bases from V and 0 bases from J, with 14 bases between. CDR1 and CDR2 from the germline V gene are SGHRS and YFSETQ. The CDR3 runs 17 residues. The CDR3 is CASSLARGATSTDTQYF. Written as DNA, the CDR3 is TGCGCCAGCAGCTTGGCAAGGGGGGCAACTAGCACAGATACGCAGTATTTT.

The DNA for the CDR3 is TGTGCCAGCAGTCCAACGGCCTGGGGGGCCAACGTCCTGACTTTC. Amino acid sequence: CASSPTAWGANVLTF. The rearrangement uses TRBV4-2 and TRBJ2-6; D is ambiguous. The CDR3 sequence is 15 residues long. V was cut by 6 bases and J by 4 bases, with 13 bases left in between. CDR1 is LGHNA, CDR2 YNFKEQ, per germline.

V gene TRBV9 combines with J gene TRBJ1-1; a possible D gene is TRBD1 (5 bases). Germline loops: CDR1 SGDLS, CDR2 YYNGEE. This CDR3 is 14 amino acids long. V lost 4 bases, J lost 1 base, and 11 bases lay in between. CDR3 sequence: CASSSRGTNTEAFF. CDR3 sequence (DNA): TGTGCCAGCAGCTCTCGGGGCACGAACACTGAAGCTTTCTTT. Variable domain in full (rest from reference TRBV9 and TRBJ1-1): DSGVTQTPKHLITATGQRVTLRCSPRSGDLSVYWYQQSLDQGLQFLIQYYNGEERAKGNILERFSAQQFPDLHSELNLSSLELGDSALYFCASSSRGTNTEAFFGQGTRLTVV.

V gene TRBV6-6 combines with J gene TRBJ2-7; D could derive from TRBD1 or TRBD2 (5 bases each). This CDR3 region has 13 residues. Trimming shortened V by 6 bases and J by 2 bases, and 11 bases separated the two germline ends. Germline CDR1 reads MNHNY; CDR2 reads SVGAGI (reference sequence). CDR3 in DNA: TGTGCCAGCAGGCCGGGGCTAACCTACGAGCAGTACTTC. This gives the protein CASRPGLTYEQYF.

The chain combines TRBV6-5 with TRBJ1-1; D remains unclear. CDR1 is MNHEY, CDR2 SVGAGI, per germline. The CDR3 totals 13 residues. Trimming stripped 0 bases from V and 1 base from J, with 3 bases between. In nucleotides, the CDR3 is TGTGCCAGCAGTTACTCAAGGAACACTGAAGCTTTCTTT. This codes for CASSYSRNTEAFF.

The rearrangement joins TRBV10-2 to TRBJ2-3; D is undetermined. There are 14 residues in the CDR3. The V end was cut by 0 bases, the J end by 3 bases, with 7 bases between. CDR1 is WSHSY, CDR2 SAAADI, per germline. The CDR3: CASSESGRTDTQYF. The CDR3 DNA is TGCGCCAGCAGTGAGTCGGGTCGAACAGATACGCAGTATTTT.

The rearrangement joins TRBV6-5 to TRBJ1-4; D is unresolved. Germline CDR1 reads MNHEY; CDR2 reads SVGAGI. CDR3 length: 13 residues. V lost 6 bases and J lost 3, with 8 bases in between. CDR3 sequence: CASRKEANEKLFF. DNA for the CDR3: TGTGCCAGCAGAAAGGAAGCTAATGAAAAACTGTTTTTT.

The V gene is TRBV2, the J gene TRBJ2-5; no definite D call. V shed 8 bases and J shed 4 bases, with 14 bases lying between them. Germline CDR1 is SNHLY and CDR2 is FYNNEI. This CDR3 has 13 amino acids. This CDR3 is CASGSLVGETQYF. The CDR3 nucleotides are TGTGCCAGCGGATCTTTGGTAGGAGAGACCCAGTACTTC. Drawing the rest from reference TRBV2 and TRBJ2-5, the complete variable domain is EPEVTQTPSHQVTQMGQEVILRCVPISNHLYFYWYRQILGQKVEFLVSFYNNEISEKSEIFDDQFSVERPDGSNFTLKIRSTKLEDSAMYFCASGSLVGETQYFGPGTRLLVL.

The chain joins TRBV4-1 to TRBJ2-3; TRBD2 matches 8 bases. Germline assignment: CDR1 MGHRA and CDR2 YSYEKL. This CDR3 is built from 17 residues. The ends lost 4 bases at V and 6 bases at J; junction bases unmatched: 15. The CDR3 here is CASSPVSGEAEGDTQYF. CDR3 coding DNA: TGCGCCAGCAGCCCAGTTAGCGGGGAAGCGGAGGGGGATACGCAGTATTTT.

This chain connects TRBV28 to TRBJ1-1; D possibly corresponds to TRBD1 (6 bases). The CDR3 runs 16 residues. In germline, CDR1 is MDHEN, CDR2 SYDVKM. Trimming cost V 6 bases and J 3 bases, with 20 bases left between them. The CDR3 region is CASRYSPRGADTEAFF. Written as DNA, the CDR3 is TGTGCCAGCAGGTATTCTCCGCGGGGGGCGGACACTGAAGCTTTCTTT.

V gene TRBV19 combines with J gene TRBJ2-3; no clear D. V was shortened by 1 base and J by 4 bases, with 12 bases between the two germline ends. The germline gives CDR1 LNHDA, CDR2 SQIVND (reference sequence). This CDR3 spans 15 amino acids. The CDR3 sequence: CASSIVASWADTQYF. The CDR3 coding sequence is TGTGCCAGTAGTATAGTCGCTAGTTGGGCAGATACGCAGTATTTT.

This rearrangement joins TRBV9 to TRBJ1-1, with D perhaps matching TRBD1 (6 bases). This CDR3 is built from 14 residues. The ends were cut back, 3 bases at V and 0 bases at J, with 9 bases in the middle. Germline V lookup: CDR1 SGDLS, CDR2 YYNGEE. The CDR3 region is CASSERTVNTEAFF. CDR3 DNA: TGTGCCAGCAGCGAGAGGACAGTGAACACTGAAGCTTTCTTT. Combining the CDR3 with reference TRBV9 and TRBJ1-1 gives the whole variable domain DSGVTQTPKHLITATGQRVTLRCSPRSGDLSVYWYQQSLDQGLQFLIQYYNGEERAKGNILERFSAQQFPDLHSELNLSSLELGDSALYFCASSERTVNTEAFFGQGTRLTVV.

This rearrangement joins TRBV19 to TRBJ2-3; 8 nucleotides agree with TRBD2. The germline V gene encodes CDR1 LNHDA and CDR2 SQIVND (reference sequence). Losses at the gene ends were 6 bases for V and 6 bases for J; bases not matched to a gene: 14. The CDR3 is 16 amino acids. This chain's CDR3 is CASRIAGGSLFDTQYF. DNA for the CDR3: TGTGCCAGTAGAATCGCGGGGGGCAGTCTGTTCGATACGCAGTATTTT.